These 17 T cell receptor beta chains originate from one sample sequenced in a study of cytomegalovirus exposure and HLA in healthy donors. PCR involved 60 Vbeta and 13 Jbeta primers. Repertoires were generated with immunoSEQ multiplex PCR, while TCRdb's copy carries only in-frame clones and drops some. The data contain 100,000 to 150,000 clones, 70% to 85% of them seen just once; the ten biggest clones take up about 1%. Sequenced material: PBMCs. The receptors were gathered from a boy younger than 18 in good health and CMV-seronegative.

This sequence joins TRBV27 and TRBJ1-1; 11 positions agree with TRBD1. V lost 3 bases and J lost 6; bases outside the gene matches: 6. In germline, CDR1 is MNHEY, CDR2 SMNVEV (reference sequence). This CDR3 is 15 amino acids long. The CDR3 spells CASSFGRDRGSEAFF. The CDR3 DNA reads TGTGCCAGCAGTTTCGGCCGGGACAGGGGGTCTGAAGCTTTCTTT.

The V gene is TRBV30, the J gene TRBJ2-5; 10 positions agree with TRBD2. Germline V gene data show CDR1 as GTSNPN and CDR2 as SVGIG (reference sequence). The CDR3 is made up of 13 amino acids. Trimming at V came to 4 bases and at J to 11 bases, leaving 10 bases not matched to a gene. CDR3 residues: CAWKLASGSSQYF. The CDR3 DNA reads TGTGCCTGGAAACTGGCTAGCGGGAGTTCTCAGTACTTC.

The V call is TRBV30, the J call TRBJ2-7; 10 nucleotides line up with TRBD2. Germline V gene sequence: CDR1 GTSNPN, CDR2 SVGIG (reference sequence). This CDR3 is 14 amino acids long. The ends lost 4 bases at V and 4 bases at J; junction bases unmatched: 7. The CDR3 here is CAWISGRVPYEQYF. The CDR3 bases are TGTGCCTGGATAAGCGGGAGGGTACCGTACGAGCAGTACTTC.

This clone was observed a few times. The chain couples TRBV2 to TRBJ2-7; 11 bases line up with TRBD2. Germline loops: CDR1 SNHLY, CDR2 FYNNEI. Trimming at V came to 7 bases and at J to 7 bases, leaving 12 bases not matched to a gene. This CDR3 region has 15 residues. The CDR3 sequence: CASKEFGLAGQEQYF. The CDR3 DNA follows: TGTGCCAGCAAGGAATTCGGACTAGCGGGTCAAGAGCAGTACTTC.

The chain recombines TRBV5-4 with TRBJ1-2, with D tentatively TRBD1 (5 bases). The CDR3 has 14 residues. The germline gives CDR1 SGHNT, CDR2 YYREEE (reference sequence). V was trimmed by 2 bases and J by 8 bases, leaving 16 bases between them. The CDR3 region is CASSLEDTVRGYTF. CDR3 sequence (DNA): TGTGCCAGCAGCTTAGAGGACACGGTACGGGGCTACACCTTC. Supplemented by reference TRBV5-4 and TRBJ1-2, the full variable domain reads ETGVTQSPTHLIKTRGQQVTLRCSSQSGHNTVSWYQQALGQGPQFIFQYYREEENGRGNFPPRFSGLQFPNYSSELNVNALELDDSALYLCASSLEDTVRGYTFGSGTRLTVV.

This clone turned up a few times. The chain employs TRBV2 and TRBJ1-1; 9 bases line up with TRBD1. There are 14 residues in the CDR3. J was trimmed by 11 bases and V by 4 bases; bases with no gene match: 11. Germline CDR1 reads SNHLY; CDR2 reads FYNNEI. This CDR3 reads CASSGGDRAPVAFF. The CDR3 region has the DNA TGTGCCAGCAGTGGAGGGGACAGGGCACCGGTCGCTTTCTTT.

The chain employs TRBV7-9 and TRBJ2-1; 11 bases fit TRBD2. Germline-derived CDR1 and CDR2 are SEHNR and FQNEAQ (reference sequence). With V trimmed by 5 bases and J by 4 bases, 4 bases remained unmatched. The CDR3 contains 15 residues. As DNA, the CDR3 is TGTGCCAGCAGCCCGGGACTAGCGGAATACAATGAGCAGTTCTTC. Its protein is CASSPGLAEYNEQFF.

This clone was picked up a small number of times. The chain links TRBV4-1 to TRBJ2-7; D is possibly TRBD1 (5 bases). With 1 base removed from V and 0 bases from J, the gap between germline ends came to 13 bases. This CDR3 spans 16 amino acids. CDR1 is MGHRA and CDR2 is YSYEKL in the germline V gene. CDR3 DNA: TGCGCCAGCAGCCAAGGGGGCAGACAATTCTCCTACGAGCAGTACTTC. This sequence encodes CASSQGGRQFSYEQYF.

For the CDR3, the DNA is TGTGCCAGCGGCGGATGGCGGGGCGAGCAGTACTTC. Translated, it gives CASGGWRGEQYF. The rearrangement uses TRBV5-4 and TRBJ2-7; maybe TRBD2 (6 bases). There are 12 residues in the CDR3. Trimming took 7 bases from V and 6 from J, leaving 14 bases between them. Looked up from germline, CDR1 is SGHNT and CDR2 is YYREEE (reference sequence).

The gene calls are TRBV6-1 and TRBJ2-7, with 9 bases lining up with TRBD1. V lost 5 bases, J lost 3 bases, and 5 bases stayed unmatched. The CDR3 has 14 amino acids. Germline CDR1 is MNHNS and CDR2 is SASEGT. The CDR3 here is CASSPSGQGYEQYF. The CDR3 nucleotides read TGTGCCAGCAGTCCATCGGGACAGGGCTACGAGCAGTACTTC.

CDR3 sequence: CASSVRAANYGYTF. In DNA, the CDR3 is TGTGCCAGCAGCGTCAGGGCCGCTAACTATGGCTACACCTTC. V gene TRBV5-4 combines with J gene TRBJ1-2; weak D call: TRBD1 (5 bases). V lost 4 bases, J lost 0 bases, and 10 bases lay in between. Germline V gives CDR1 SGHNT, CDR2 YYREEE (reference sequence). The CDR3 covers 14 residues.

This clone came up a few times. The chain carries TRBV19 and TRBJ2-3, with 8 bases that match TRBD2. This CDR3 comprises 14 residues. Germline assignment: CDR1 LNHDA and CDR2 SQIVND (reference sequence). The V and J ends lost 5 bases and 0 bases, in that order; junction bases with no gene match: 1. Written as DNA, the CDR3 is TGTGCCAGTAGTCCTAGCGGGAGCACAGATACGCAGTATTTT. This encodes CASSPSGSTDTQYF.

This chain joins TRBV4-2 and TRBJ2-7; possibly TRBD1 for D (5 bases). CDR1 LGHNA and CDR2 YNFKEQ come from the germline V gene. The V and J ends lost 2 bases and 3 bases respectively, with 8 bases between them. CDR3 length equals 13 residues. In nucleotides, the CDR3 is TGTGCCAGCAGCCAAAGGGGCCACTACGAGCAGTACTTC. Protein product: CASSQRGHYEQYF.

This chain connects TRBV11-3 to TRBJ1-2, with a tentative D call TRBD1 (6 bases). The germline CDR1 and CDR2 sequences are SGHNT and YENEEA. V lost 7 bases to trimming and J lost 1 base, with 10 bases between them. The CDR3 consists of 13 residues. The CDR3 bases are TGTGCCAGCACCGTGGACAGTAACTATGGCTACACCTTC. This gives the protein CASTVDSNYGYTF.

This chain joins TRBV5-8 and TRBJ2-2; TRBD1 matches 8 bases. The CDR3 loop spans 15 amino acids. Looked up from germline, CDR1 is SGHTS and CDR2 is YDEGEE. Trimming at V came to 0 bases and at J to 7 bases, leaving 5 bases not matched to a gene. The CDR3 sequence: CASSLGQGAGGELFF. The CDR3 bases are TGTGCCAGCAGCTTGGGGCAGGGGGCTGGCGGGGAGCTGTTTTTT.

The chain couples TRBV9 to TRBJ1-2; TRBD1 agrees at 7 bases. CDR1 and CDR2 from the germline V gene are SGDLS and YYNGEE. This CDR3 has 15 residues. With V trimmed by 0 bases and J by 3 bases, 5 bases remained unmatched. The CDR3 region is CASSVAGTGDYGYTF. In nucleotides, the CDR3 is TGTGCCAGCAGCGTAGCCGGAACAGGGGACTATGGCTACACCTTC.

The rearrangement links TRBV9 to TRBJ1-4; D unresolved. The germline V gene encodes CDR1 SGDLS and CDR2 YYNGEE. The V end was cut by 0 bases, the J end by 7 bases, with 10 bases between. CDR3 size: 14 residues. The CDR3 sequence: CASSVGETGEKLFF. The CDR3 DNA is TGTGCCAGCAGCGTAGGAGAAACGGGTGAAAAACTGTTTTTT.